This TCR beta chain was captured in a study of esophageal squamous cell carcinoma tumors (dated by TCRdb to 2020 to 2022). Looking at the study overall: Principal component analysis with K-means clustering of immunohistochemical values for T-cell and checkpoint markers was used to divide patients into immuno relation high and low groups. The wider cohort included about 53 esophageal squamous cell carcinoma patients in Japan who were treated with surgery, of whom about 21 were high and approximately 30 were low immuno relation cases. TCR sequencing was performed on some 10 patients, consisting of five randomly selected high immuno relation cases and five background-matched low immuno relation cases. The goal of the study was to evaluate both the diversity of the TCR repertoire and the shared TCR repertoires of T cells inside the tumor environment of esophageal squamous cell carcinoma. The approximately 9 cases yielded 1,671,742 total TCRalpha reads and about 1.3 million total TCRbeta reads, of which around 29,000 and 37,000, respectively, were unique. Study-wide findings and limitations: Shared V|J recombination candidates may have been selected by chance because variation in the TCRalphabeta repertoire was large. The high and low immuno relation groups did not differ in total TCR repertoire counts, but the high immuno relation group had more significant repertoire counts. Because TCRalpha and TCRbeta chains were sequenced separately, chain pairing and the antigens recognized remained unknown. Three of the 10 cases showed a single dominant TCRalpha VJ recombination with apparently reduced TCRalpha diversity. Only a few cases were included in the TCR repertoire analysis, and no investigation at the CDR3 clonotype level was carried out.

This clonotype is medium-sized (0.01 to 0.1%). Its antigen is currently not known. No base quality information exists; no much larger clone differs at one position. Anyone who had received neoadjuvant chemotherapy or who was missing clinical information was not enrolled. The TCR-sequenced cases shown were male and underwent subtotal esophagectomy with 2- or 3-field lymphadenectomy. RNA was isolated from bulk tumor tissue sections using a Qiagen AllPrep kit, and no T-cell sorting was performed. Small sections of surgically resected tumor tissue were stored in RNAlater reagent at -80°C until RNA extraction. Libraries were constructed by 5' RACE. PCR with KAPA HiFi used TCRalpha or TCRbeta constant-region primers plus a P20EA primer, followed by nested second PCR with CA2 or CB2. Amplification of TCR genes was performed by unbiased adaptor ligation RT-PCR, in which reverse transcription was carried out with Superscript III and a polyT18-containing BSL-18E primer. Once second-strand synthesis and blunting were done, the P10EA/P20EA adaptor was ligated onto the 5' end of the cDNA, and NotI digestion came next. For both the first and second PCRs, around 18 cycles of 98 degrees C for 20 s, 65 degrees C for 30 s and 72 degrees C for 1 min were run. Amplicons were indexed with the Nextera XT Index kit v2 Set A, pooled in equimolar amounts and quantified on a Qubit 2.0 Fluorometer. Sequencing was carried out on the Illumina MiSeq platform with 2x300 bp paired-end reads. On the authors' methods: Using Repertoire Genesis software ver.1.0, reads were assigned to V and J genes based on the highest identity to IMGT reference sequences. CDR3 was defined from Cys104 to Phe118 plus Gly119 and translated, and unique sequence reads were defined by distinct V, J and CDR3 amino acids. Shared V|J combinations were selected when significance was reached in both a Fisher's exact test in edgeR and a Mann Whitney U test. After singletons were removed and 500 repertoire combinations were bootstrapped, the repertoire dissimilarity index was calculated with the R rdi package. The raw public reads went through TCRdb reprocessing: fastp at Q25, MiXCR clone calling, in-frame beta chains kept. Each CDR3 protein appears once, grouped with its most common genes and DNA. These V and J calls rely on TCRdb rather than the paper's analysis. Here the sample has some 1,200 distinct CDR3 sequences; about 13% occur a single time. The ten largest clonotypes hold around 33% of the sample.

What was sequenced was tumor tissue. This receptor was taken from a man aged 45-79 years with esophageal squamous cell carcinoma.

The CDR3 region has the sequence CASSWNHRSEAFF. The nucleotide sequence reads as follows: TGTGCCAGTAGTTGGAACCACCGCAGCGAAGCTTTCTTT. In this chain, TRBV19 is recombined with TRBJ1-1, with no reliable assignment of the D segment. CDR1 LNHDA and CDR2 SQIVND are derived from the germline V gene (reference sequence). The CDR3 holds 13 amino acids from the cysteine to the phenylalanine. CDR3 DNA is the only sequence kept; it has 39 bases, read in frame from the first base. Deletion took 5 bases off V and 8 bases off J, with a span of 15 bases between the germline ends.